Listed here are 2 T cell receptor beta chains from one sample, sequenced in a study of memory CD4+ T cells and cytomegalovirus serostatus. The sort gate was single viable CD3+CD4+CD8-CD45RO+ cells for memory CD4+ T cells. Assay: immunoSEQ multiplex PCR; the TCRdb copy retains only in-frame clones and omits some. The sample includes 55,000 to 65,000 clones, roughly 84% of them seen just once. Specimen: memory CD4+ T cells from blood. The receptors come from an adult in good health and CMV-seronegative. Some clones in this sample may be carry-over from other donors' samples.

The rearrangement uses TRBV7-2 and TRBJ1-6, with D uncertain. V gave up 5 bases and J gave up 6 bases, with 8 bases separating them. There are 13 residues in the CDR3. Per the germline V gene, CDR1 is SGHTA and CDR2 is FQGNSA. CDR3 bases: TGTGCCAGCAGCGAGTGGGCTAATTCACCCCTCCACTTT. Translating gives CASSEWANSPLHF.

The chain links TRBV9 to TRBJ1-4, with D possibly matching TRBD1 (5 bases). In germline, CDR1 is SGDLS, CDR2 YYNGEE. The CDR3 sequence is 16 residues long. The ends were cut back, 2 bases at V and 0 bases at J, with 11 bases in the middle. CDR3 region: CASSVREGPTNEKLFF. The CDR3 DNA is TGTGCCAGCAGCGTTCGGGAGGGGCCAACTAATGAAAAACTGTTTTTT.